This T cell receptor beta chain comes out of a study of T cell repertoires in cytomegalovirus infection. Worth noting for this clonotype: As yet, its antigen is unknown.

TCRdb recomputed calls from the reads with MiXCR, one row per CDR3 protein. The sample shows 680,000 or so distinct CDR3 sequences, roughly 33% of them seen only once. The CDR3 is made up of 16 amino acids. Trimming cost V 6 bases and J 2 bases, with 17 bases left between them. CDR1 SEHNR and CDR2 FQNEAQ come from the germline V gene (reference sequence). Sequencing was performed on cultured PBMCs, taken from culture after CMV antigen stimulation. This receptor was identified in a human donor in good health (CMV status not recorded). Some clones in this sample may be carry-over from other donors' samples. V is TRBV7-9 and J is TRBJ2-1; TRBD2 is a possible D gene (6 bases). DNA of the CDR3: TGTGCCAGCAGTCCCCCGGTCGAGCGGGCCTACAATGAGCAGTTCTTC. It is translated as CASSPPVERAYNEQFF.